Listed here are 10 T cell receptor beta chains from one sample, sequenced in a study of blood T cell repertoires in COVID-19. The assay was immunoSEQ multiplex PCR, and TCRdb's table has in-frame clones only and misses some. This repertoire shows 100,000 to 150,000 clones, over 80% found once; its top ten account for approximately 2%. What was sequenced was peripheral blood. The receptors were gathered from a man in his sixties or seventies with acute or convalescent COVID-19.

The rearrangement links TRBV7-6 to TRBJ2-5; weak D call: TRBD2 (6 bases). The germline gives CDR1 SGHVS, CDR2 FNYEAQ. This CDR3 has 15 amino acids. Trimming left V 7 bases short and J 1 base short, with 16 bases between. The CDR3 spells CASNKVGLSQETQYF. The CDR3 region has the DNA TGTGCCAGCAACAAAGTGGGACTTTCCCAAGAGACCCAGTACTTC. Looking up the rest from reference TRBV7-6 and TRBJ2-5 gives the full variable domain: GAGVSQSPRYKVTKRGQDVALRCDPISGHVSLYWYRQALGQGPEFLTYFNYEAQQDKSGLPNDRFSAERPEGSISTLTIQRTEQRDSAMYRCASNKVGLSQETQYFGPGTRLLVL.

The rearrangement uses TRBV5-1 and TRBJ2-5, with D unresolved. The CDR3 length is 14 residues. Germline values: CDR1 SGHRS, CDR2 YFSETQ. The V end was cut by 1 base, the J end by 2 bases, with 9 bases between. The CDR3 is CASSLWQAQETQYF. CDR3 DNA sequence: TGCGCCAGCAGCTTGTGGCAGGCGCAAGAGACCCAGTACTTC.

The chain employs TRBV12-5 and TRBJ1-1, with D maybe TRBD1 (5 bases). Trimming shortened V by 5 bases and J by 4 bases, and 11 bases separated the two germline ends. This CDR3 has 13 amino acids. Germline V lookup: CDR1 LGHNT, CDR2 FRNRAP. DNA for the CDR3: TGTGCTAGTGGTGCCTCGGGGGGCACTGAAGCTTTCTTT. Translating gives CASGASGGTEAFF.

V is TRBV2 and J is TRBJ1-2, with D possibly matching TRBD1 (6 bases). V was clipped by 10 bases and J by 5 bases, with 17 bases between them. Germline CDR1 is SNHLY and CDR2 is FYNNEI. This CDR3 has 13 residues. CDR3 bases: TGTGCCACCTCCGGACAGCGAGGTTATGGCTACACCTTC. Translating it yields CATSGQRGYGYTF.

The V and J genes are TRBV10-3 and TRBJ2-2; 8 bases are shared with TRBD2. J gave up 4 bases and V 9 bases, and 7 bases lay outside the gene matches. CDR3 length: 14 amino acids. Germline loops: CDR1 ENHRY, CDR2 SYGVKD. CDR3 bases: TGTGCCATTGGGAGAAGCGGGGGCACCGGGGAGCTGTTTTTT. Amino acid sequence: CAIGRSGGTGELFF.

The chain employs TRBV10-3 and TRBJ2-6; 11 nucleotides line up with TRBD2. J gave up 0 bases and V 2 bases, and 3 bases lay outside the gene matches. The CDR3 contains 18 residues. Per the germline V gene, CDR1 is ENHRY and CDR2 is SYGVKD. The CDR3 bases are TGTGCCATCAGTGAGACTAGCGGGGGAGCCTCTGGGGCCAACGTCCTGACTTTC. Its protein product is CAISETSGGASGANVLTF.

The chain recombines TRBV7-9 with TRBJ2-5; TRBD2 matches 8 bases. This CDR3 comprises 12 residues. CDR1 and CDR2 (germline): SEHNR, FQNEAQ (reference sequence). The V segment lost 8 bases and the J segment 3 bases; nucleotides outside the gene matches: 2. The CDR3 DNA follows: TGTGCCAGCCGGCGGGGGGAAGAGACCCAGTACTTC. Its protein product is CASRRGEETQYF.

The rearrangement uses TRBV5-6 and TRBJ1-2, with TRBD1 as a possible D gene (5 bases). The germline V gene encodes CDR1 SGHDT and CDR2 YYEEEE. V lost 2 bases and J lost 5, with 19 bases in between. The CDR3 is 16 amino acids. Here the CDR3 DNA reads TGTGCCAGCAGCTTAATTCGCGACAGCCGATTATATGGCTACACCTTC. It specifies CASSLIRDSRLYGYTF. The whole variable domain, remainder taken from reference TRBV5-6 and TRBJ1-2, is DAGVTQSPTHLIKTRGQQVTLRCSPKSGHDTVSWYQQALGQGPQFIFQYYEEEERQRGNFPDRFSGHQFPNYSSELNVNALLLGDSALYLCASSLIRDSRLYGYTFGSGTRLTVV.

J is TRBJ2-3 and V is TRBV19, with a tentative D call TRBD1 (6 bases). Germline V CDR1 and CDR2: LNHDA, SQIVND (reference sequence). Trimming removed 2 bases from V and 1 base from J, with 10 bases in between. The CDR3 runs to 15 residues. The CDR3 nucleotides read TGTGCCAGTAGTATATCCAGGGGAGGCACAGATACGCAGTATTTT. Translation gives CASSISRGGTDTQYF.

The chain uses TRBV9 and TRBJ2-1; TRBD2 matches at 8 bases. CDR3 length equals 15 residues. Per germline, CDR1 SGDLS and CDR2 YYNGEE. J lost 6 bases, V lost 0 bases, and 5 bases had no gene match. The CDR3 loop is CASSVVGGGPNEQFF. In nucleotides, the CDR3 is TGTGCCAGCAGCGTAGTCGGGGGGGGCCCCAATGAGCAGTTCTTC.